This TCR beta chain was captured by sequencing in a study of cytomegalovirus exposure and HLA in healthy donors. The primer mix had 60 Vbeta and 13 Jbeta primers. The protocol was immunoSEQ multiplex PCR, while the TCRdb copy is restricted to in-frame clones and leaves out a portion. This sample has some 130,000 clones, with approximately 87% found just once. Healthy individuals who donated bone marrow served as the donors. This receptor was taken from a man in his forties or fifties in good health and CMV-seronegative. The sequenced sample was PBMCs.

The CDR3 spells CASSSAGGTYEQYF. DNA for the CDR3: TGCGCCAGCAGTTCGGCGGGGGGCACCTACGAGCAGTACTTC. V usage is TRBV5-1 and J usage is TRBJ2-7, with 8 nucleotides matching TRBD2. The V gene's germline CDR1 is SGHRS and CDR2 YFSETQ. V trimming: 5 bases; J trimming: 2 bases; junction bases outside the gene matches: 6. This CDR3 spans 14 amino acids.